These 2 T cell receptor beta chains came from one sample sequenced in a study of cytomegalovirus exposure and HLA in healthy donors. Use of 60 Vbeta and 13 Jbeta primers characterized the PCR. Assay: immunoSEQ multiplex PCR; the TCRdb copy retains only in-frame clones and omits some. The sample contains around 150,000 clones, about 71% of which appear only once. The sequenced sample was PBMCs. Receptor source: a middle-aged man in good health and CMV-seronegative.

The chain joins TRBV2 to TRBJ2-1; TRBD2 agrees at 12 bases. This CDR3 contains 17 residues. Trimming removed 6 bases from V and 2 bases from J; junction bases left unmatched: 8. Germline lookup yields CDR1 SNHLY and CDR2 FYNNEI. The CDR3 DNA reads as TGTGCCAGCAGCTTCGGGACTAGCGGGCTACCCTACAATGAGCAGTTCTTC. This encodes CASSFGTSGLPYNEQFF.

As DNA, the CDR3 is TGTGCCAGCAGCCCCGAACAGGGGAGTTCTGGCTACACCTTC. Protein: CASSPEQGSSGYTF. This chain joins TRBV11-2 and TRBJ1-2, with TRBD1 matching 7 bases. V lost 5 bases, J lost 7 bases, and 10 bases stayed unmatched. The CDR3 length is 14 residues. CDR1 and CDR2 (germline): SGHAT, FQNNGV.